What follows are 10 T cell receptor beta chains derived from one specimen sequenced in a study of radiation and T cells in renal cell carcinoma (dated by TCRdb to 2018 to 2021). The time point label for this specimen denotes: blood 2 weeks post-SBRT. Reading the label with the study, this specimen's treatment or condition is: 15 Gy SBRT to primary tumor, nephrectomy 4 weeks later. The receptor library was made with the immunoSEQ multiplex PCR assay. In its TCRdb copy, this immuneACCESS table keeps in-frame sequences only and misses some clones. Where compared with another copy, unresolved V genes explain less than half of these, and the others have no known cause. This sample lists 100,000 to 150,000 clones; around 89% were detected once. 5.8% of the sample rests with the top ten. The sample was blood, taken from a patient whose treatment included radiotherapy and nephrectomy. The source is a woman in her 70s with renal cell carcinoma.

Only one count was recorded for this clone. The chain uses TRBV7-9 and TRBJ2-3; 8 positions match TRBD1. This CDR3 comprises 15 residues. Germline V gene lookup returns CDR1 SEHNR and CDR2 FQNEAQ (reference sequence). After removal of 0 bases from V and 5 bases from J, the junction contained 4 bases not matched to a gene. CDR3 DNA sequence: TGTGCCAGCAGCTTAGCGACAGGGGCTGGAGATACGCAGTATTTT. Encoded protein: CASSLATGAGDTQYF.

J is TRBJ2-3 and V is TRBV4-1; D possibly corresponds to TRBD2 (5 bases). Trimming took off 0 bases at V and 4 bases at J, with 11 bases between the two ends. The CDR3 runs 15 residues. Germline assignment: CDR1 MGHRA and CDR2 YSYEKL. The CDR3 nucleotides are TGCGCCAGCAGCCAAGAATGGTCGGGGTCAGATACGCAGTATTTT. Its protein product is CASSQEWSGSDTQYF.

CDR3 DNA sequence: TGCGCCAGCTCGACGGCGCCTGGCGGGGGGGCGAACAATGAGCAGTTCTTC. Translation gives CASSTAPGGGANNEQFF. V usage is TRBV5-1 and J usage is TRBJ2-1, with 9 bases identical to TRBD2. Germline loops: CDR1 SGHRS, CDR2 YFSETQ. V dropped 7 bases and J dropped 5; count of bases not matched to a gene: 16. The CDR3 sequence is 17 residues long. Full variable domain (missing parts from reference TRBV5-1 and TRBJ2-1): KAGVTQTPRYLIKTRGQQVTLSCSPISGHRSVSWYQQTPGQGLQFLFEYFSETQRNKGNFPGRFSGRQFSNSRSEMNVSTLELGDSALYLCASSTAPGGGANNEQFFGPGTRLTVL.

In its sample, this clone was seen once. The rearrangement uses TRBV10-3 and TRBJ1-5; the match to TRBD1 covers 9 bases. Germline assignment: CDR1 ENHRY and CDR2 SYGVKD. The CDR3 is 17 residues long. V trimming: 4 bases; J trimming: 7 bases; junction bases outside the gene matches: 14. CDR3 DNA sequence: TGTGCCATCAGTGCGCCTGAGTGGGACAGGGTGATGCAGCCCCAGCATTTT. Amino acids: CAISAPEWDRVMQPQHF.

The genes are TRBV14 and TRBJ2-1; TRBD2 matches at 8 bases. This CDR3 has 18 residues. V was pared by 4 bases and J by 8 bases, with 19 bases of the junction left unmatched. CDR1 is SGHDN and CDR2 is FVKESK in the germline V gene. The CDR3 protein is CASSRQSLRDKRGHEQFF. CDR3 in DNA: TGTGCCAGCAGCCGGCAAAGTTTACGGGATAAGCGGGGGCATGAGCAGTTCTTC.

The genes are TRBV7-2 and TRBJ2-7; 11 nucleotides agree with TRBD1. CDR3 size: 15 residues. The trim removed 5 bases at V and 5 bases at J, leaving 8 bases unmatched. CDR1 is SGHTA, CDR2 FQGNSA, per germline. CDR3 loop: CASSRDRGGLDEQYF. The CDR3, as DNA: TGTGCCAGCAGCCGGGACAGGGGGGGTCTGGACGAGCAGTACTTC.

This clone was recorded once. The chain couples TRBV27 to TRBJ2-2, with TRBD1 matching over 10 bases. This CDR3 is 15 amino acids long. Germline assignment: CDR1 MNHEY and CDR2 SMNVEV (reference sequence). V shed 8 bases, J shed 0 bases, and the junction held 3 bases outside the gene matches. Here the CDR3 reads CASRGQGANTGELFF. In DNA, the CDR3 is TGTGCCAGCCGCGGACAGGGGGCGAACACCGGGGAGCTGTTTTTT.

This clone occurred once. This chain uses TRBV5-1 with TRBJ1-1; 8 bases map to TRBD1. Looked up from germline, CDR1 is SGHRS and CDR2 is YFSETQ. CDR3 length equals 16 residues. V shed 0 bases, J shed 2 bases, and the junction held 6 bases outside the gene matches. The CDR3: CASSLVQGAGNTEAFF. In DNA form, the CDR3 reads TGCGCCAGCAGCTTGGTCCAGGGGGCTGGAAACACTGAAGCTTTCTTT. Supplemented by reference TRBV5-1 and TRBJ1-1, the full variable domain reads KAGVTQTPRYLIKTRGQQVTLSCSPISGHRSVSWYQQTPGQGLQFLFEYFSETQRNKGNFPGRFSGRQFSNSRSEMNVSTLELGDSALYLCASSLVQGAGNTEAFFGQGTRLTVV.

CDR3 loop: CASSLGASTDTQYF. The CDR3 DNA follows: TGTGCCAGTAGTTTAGGGGCGAGCACAGATACGCAGTATTTT. This chain connects TRBV19 to TRBJ2-3; perhaps TRBD1 as D (5 bases). The CDR3 runs 14 residues. V was cut by 5 bases and J by 0 bases, with 9 bases left in between. Germline V CDR1 and CDR2: LNHDA, SQIVND (reference sequence).

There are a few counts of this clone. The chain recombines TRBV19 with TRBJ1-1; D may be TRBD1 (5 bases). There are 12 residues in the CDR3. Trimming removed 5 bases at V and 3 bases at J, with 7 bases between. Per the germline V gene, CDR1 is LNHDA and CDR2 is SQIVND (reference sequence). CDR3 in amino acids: CASSPGHTEAFF. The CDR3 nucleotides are TGTGCCAGTAGTCCGGGACACACTGAAGCTTTCTTT.